These T cell receptor beta chains were read from a single sample in a study of T-cell memory formation after mild COVID-19. TCRdb re-analysed the 5' RACE reads in MiXCR, keeping a single row per CDR3 protein. The repertoire holds nearly 200,000 distinct CDR3 sequences, with about 18% as singletons. The sequencing input was PBMCs or a T cell subset sorted from them (not recorded which). The receptors come from an adult woman who had mild COVID-19 (a few samples of this study predate the infection). Cell type and time point are not known. Both conserved end residues are part of each CDR3. Each record gives: D gene, J gene, V gene, clone size, CDR3 protein, CDR3 DNA. The D gene is left open where the match is weak. The size entry is marked missing in some rows and otherwise reads once, few, many or a size class.

d_gene: NA
j_gene: TRBJ1-1
v_gene: TRBV19
abundance: few
CDR3aa: CASTGWTEAFF
CDR3nt: TGTGCCAGTACAGGGTGGACTGAAGCTTTCTTT

d_gene: TRBD2
j_gene: TRBJ2-1
v_gene: TRBV24-1
abundance: NA
CDR3aa: CATSDSGIAGGVKFF
CDR3nt: TGTGCCACCAGTGATTCGGGAATAGCGGGGGGGGTCAAGTTCTTC

d_gene: NA
j_gene: TRBJ1-1
v_gene: TRBV4-1
abundance: NA
CDR3aa: CASSQVGGRETEAFF
CDR3nt: TGCGCCAGCAGCCAAGTTGGGGGTAGAGAAACTGAAGCTTTCTTT

d_gene: NA
j_gene: TRBJ2-3
v_gene: TRBV12-3/TRBV12-4
abundance: NA
CDR3aa: CASSLKDTQYF
CDR3nt: TGTGCCAGCAGTTTAAAGGATACGCAGTATTTT

d_gene: NA
j_gene: TRBJ1-5
v_gene: TRBV18
abundance: NA
CDR3aa: CASTQTSNQPQHF
CDR3nt: TGTGCCAGCACACAGACTAGCAATCAGCCCCAGCATTTT

d_gene: NA
j_gene: TRBJ2-4
v_gene: TRBV4-1
abundance: once
CDR3aa: CASSQEFSVGDTAKNIQYF
CDR3nt: TGCGCCAGCAGCCAAGAGTTTAGCGTTGGGGACACAGCCAAAAACATTCAGTACTTC

d_gene: NA
j_gene: TRBJ2-7
v_gene: TRBV24-1
abundance: few
CDR3aa: CATSDPRGYEQYF
CDR3nt: TGTGCCACCAGTGATCCCAGGGGCTACGAGCAGTACTTC

d_gene: NA
j_gene: TRBJ1-5
v_gene: TRBV2
abundance: NA
CDR3aa: CASSLRQASSNQPQHF
CDR3nt: TGTGCCAGCAGTCTAAGACAGGCTTCAAGCAATCAGCCCCAGCATTTT

d_gene: TRBD1
j_gene: TRBJ1-3
v_gene: TRBV12-3/TRBV12-4
abundance: few
CDR3aa: CASSWAGQGKYTIYF
CDR3nt: TGTGCCAGCAGTTGGGCGGGACAGGGGAAGTACACCATATATTTT

d_gene: TRBD2
j_gene: TRBJ2-1
v_gene: TRBV5-1
abundance: few
CDR3aa: CASSLERGGGRRAYNEQFF
CDR3nt: TGCGCCAGCAGCCTTGAGCGGGGGGGCGGTCGGAGGGCCTACAATGAGCAGTTCTTC

d_gene: TRBD1
j_gene: TRBJ1-2
v_gene: TRBV2
abundance: few
CDR3aa: CARQGTDYGYTF
CDR3nt: TGTGCCAGACAGGGGACTGACTATGGCTACACCTTC

d_gene: NA
j_gene: TRBJ1-6
v_gene: TRBV3-1
abundance: few
CDR3aa: CASSQLDSNSPLHF
CDR3nt: TGTGCCAGCAGCCAGCTCGACAGTAATTCACCCCTCCACTTT

d_gene: TRBD2
j_gene: TRBJ2-1
v_gene: TRBV6-1
abundance: NA
CDR3aa: CAGENGGAVDNEQFF
CDR3nt: TGTGCCGGCGAGAACGGGGGGGCGGTGGACAATGAGCAGTTCTTC

d_gene: NA
j_gene: TRBJ2-6
v_gene: TRBV11-2
abundance: NA
CDR3aa: CASSLRHPGLSGANVLTF
CDR3nt: TGTGCCAGCAGCTTACGCCACCCGGGCCTCTCTGGGGCCAACGTCCTGACTTTC

d_gene: NA
j_gene: TRBJ1-3
v_gene: TRBV15
abundance: few
CDR3aa: CATSRPGDGQGNTIYF
CDR3nt: TGTGCCACCAGCCGCCCGGGGGACGGGCAAGGAAACACCATATATTTT

d_gene: NA
j_gene: TRBJ1-2
v_gene: TRBV7-9
abundance: few
CDR3aa: CASSLPKTESNYGYTF
CDR3nt: TGTGCCAGCAGCCTCCCTAAGACAGAAAGTAACTATGGCTACACCTTC

d_gene: NA
j_gene: TRBJ1-3
v_gene: TRBV5-1
abundance: NA
CDR3aa: CASSPQDSSGNTIYF
CDR3nt: TGCGCCAGCAGCCCACAGGACAGCTCTGGAAACACCATATATTTT

d_gene: NA
j_gene: TRBJ2-7
v_gene: TRBV12-3/TRBV12-4
abundance: few
CDR3aa: CASSSQGGTYEQYF
CDR3nt: TGTGCCAGCAGCTCCCAGGGGGGAACCTACGAGCAGTACTTC

d_gene: NA
j_gene: TRBJ1-1
v_gene: TRBV18
abundance: NA
CDR3aa: CASSPLGLRMNTEAFF
CDR3nt: TGTGCCAGCTCACCACTCGGACTACGCATGAACACTGAAGCTTTCTTT

d_gene: NA
j_gene: TRBJ2-7
v_gene: TRBV12-3/TRBV12-4
abundance: NA
CDR3aa: CASSLAAVAYEQYF
CDR3nt: TGTGCCAGCAGTCTAGCTGCCGTGGCCTACGAGCAGTACTTC

d_gene: TRBD2
j_gene: TRBJ2-1
v_gene: TRBV6-2/TRBV6-3
abundance: NA
CDR3aa: CASSSRTSRNEQFF
CDR3nt: TGTGCCAGCAGCTCCAGGACTAGCAGGAATGAGCAGTTCTTC

d_gene: NA
j_gene: TRBJ2-5
v_gene: TRBV7-9
abundance: few
CDR3aa: CASSRDSGGETQYF
CDR3nt: TGTGCCAGCAGCCGAGATTCAGGAGGGGAGACCCAGTACTTC

d_gene: TRBD2
j_gene: TRBJ2-3
v_gene: TRBV5-1
abundance: few
CDR3aa: CASSFRLAGGPDTQYF
CDR3nt: TGCGCCAGCAGCTTTAGACTAGCGGGGGGTCCAGATACGCAGTATTTT

d_gene: NA
j_gene: TRBJ2-5
v_gene: TRBV5-1
abundance: few
CDR3aa: CASSLKQPPETQYF
CDR3nt: TGCGCCAGCAGCTTGAAACAGCCACCAGAGACCCAGTACTTC

d_gene: NA
j_gene: TRBJ1-2
v_gene: TRBV6-5
abundance: few
CDR3aa: CASSYDLRRGYTF
CDR3nt: TGTGCCAGCAGTTACGACCTCCGGAGGGGCTACACCTTC

d_gene: NA
j_gene: TRBJ1-1
v_gene: TRBV10-3
abundance: many
CDR3aa: CAIREVLAEPNEAFF
CDR3nt: TGTGCCATCAGGGAAGTCTTAGCCGAACCAAATGAAGCTTTCTTT

d_gene: NA
j_gene: TRBJ2-1
v_gene: TRBV29-1
abundance: few
CDR3aa: CSAAHNEQFF
CDR3nt: TGCAGCGCCGCCCACAATGAGCAGTTCTTC

d_gene: NA
j_gene: TRBJ2-7
v_gene: TRBV2
abundance: NA
CDR3aa: CASRGIGNSGEQYF
CDR3nt: TGTGCCAGCAGGGGGATAGGGAATTCCGGCGAGCAGTACTTC

d_gene: NA
j_gene: TRBJ2-1
v_gene: TRBV3-1
abundance: NA
CDR3aa: CASSQFHTPRNEQFF
CDR3nt: TGTGCCAGCAGTCAATTCCACACTCCGCGGAATGAGCAGTTCTTC

d_gene: NA
j_gene: TRBJ1-2
v_gene: TRBV12-3/TRBV12-4
abundance: NA
CDR3aa: CASSLSSNYGYTF
CDR3nt: TGTGCCAGCAGTCTAAGTTCTAACTATGGCTACACCTTC

d_gene: NA
j_gene: TRBJ2-7
v_gene: TRBV5-1
abundance: NA
CDR3aa: CASSLTPGTYEQYF
CDR3nt: TGCGCCAGCAGCTTGACGCCAGGAACCTACGAGCAGTACTTC

d_gene: NA
j_gene: TRBJ2-2
v_gene: TRBV4-3
abundance: NA
CDR3aa: CASSQDFGRAGELFF
CDR3nt: TGCGCCAGCAGCCAAGATTTCGGTCGGGCCGGGGAGCTGTTTTTT

d_gene: TRBD2
j_gene: TRBJ2-3
v_gene: TRBV4-2
abundance: few
CDR3aa: CASSQEAGEVDTQYF
CDR3nt: TGTGCCAGCAGCCAAGAAGCGGGAGAGGTCGATACGCAGTATTTT

d_gene: TRBD1
j_gene: TRBJ2-1
v_gene: TRBV2
abundance: few
CDR3aa: CASTFDRGSYNEQFF
CDR3nt: TGTGCCAGCACCTTCGACAGGGGAAGCTACAATGAGCAGTTCTTC

d_gene: NA
j_gene: TRBJ2-5
v_gene: TRBV25-1
abundance: NA
CDR3aa: CASSGSDGPGETQYF
CDR3nt: TGTGCCAGCAGTGGTTCCGATGGGCCAGGGGAGACCCAGTACTTC

d_gene: TRBD2
j_gene: TRBJ2-1
v_gene: TRBV7-8
abundance: few
CDR3aa: CASSLGRTSGIYNEQFF
CDR3nt: TGTGCCAGCAGCTTAGGGCGGACTAGCGGGATTTACAATGAGCAGTTCTTC

d_gene: NA
j_gene: TRBJ2-3
v_gene: TRBV4-2
abundance: NA
CDR3aa: CASSPTRRGSSTDTQYF
CDR3nt: TGTGCCAGCAGCCCCACTAGGCGGGGATCTAGCACAGATACGCAGTATTTT

d_gene: NA
j_gene: TRBJ2-7
v_gene: TRBV7-2
abundance: many
CDR3aa: CASSLDVYEQYF
CDR3nt: TGTGCCAGCAGCTTAGACGTCTACGAGCAGTACTTC

d_gene: NA
j_gene: TRBJ2-4
v_gene: TRBV2
abundance: NA
CDR3aa: CASREGLAKNIQYF
CDR3nt: TGTGCCAGCAGGGAAGGGCTAGCCAAAAACATTCAGTACTTC

d_gene: TRBD2
j_gene: TRBJ2-3
v_gene: TRBV12-3/TRBV12-4
abundance: few
CDR3aa: CASSSYLAGGPGDTQYF
CDR3nt: TGTGCCAGCAGTTCCTACCTAGCGGGAGGGCCAGGTGATACGCAGTATTTT

d_gene: NA
j_gene: TRBJ2-6
v_gene: TRBV24-1
abundance: NA
CDR3aa: CATSDSGFFGTSGANVLTF
CDR3nt: TGTGCCACCAGTGACTCAGGGTTCTTCGGGACCTCTGGGGCCAACGTCCTGACTTTC

d_gene: TRBD1
j_gene: TRBJ2-7
v_gene: TRBV20-1
abundance: few
CDR3aa: CSARPLDRGSFEQYF
CDR3nt: TGCAGTGCTAGGCCTTTGGACAGGGGCTCCTTCGAGCAGTACTTC

d_gene: TRBD1
j_gene: TRBJ2-1
v_gene: TRBV6-4
abundance: NA
CDR3aa: CASSDSGRGLGEQFF
CDR3nt: TGTGCCAGCAGTGACTCGGGCAGGGGGCTTGGTGAGCAGTTCTTC

d_gene: NA
j_gene: TRBJ2-7
v_gene: TRBV12-3/TRBV12-4
abundance: NA
CDR3aa: CASSIDLTRVSYEQYF
CDR3nt: TGTGCCAGCAGCATCGACTTGACGAGGGTCTCCTACGAGCAGTACTTC